The TCR beta chain under discussion was sequenced for a study of blood T cell repertoires in COVID-19. Study-level information: The United States, Italy and Spain were the sources of the acute and convalescent COVID-19 samples. T cells, B-cell-depleted T cells, or PBMCs provided the cDNA or gDNA that served as material.

V was pared by 10 bases and J by 7 bases, with 23 bases between. Germline V gene lookup returns CDR1 WSHSY and CDR2 SAAADI. There are 15 residues in the CDR3. Original processing notes: Nucleated cell number was recorded as an estimate derived from reference gene primer amplification. Libraries were prepared by immunoSEQ multiplex PCR; TCRdb keeps only in-frame clonotypes and omits some of them. D and trimming come from the DNA, and the V and J calls and clone size come from that table. The sample includes under 250,000 clones, approximately 80% of them seen just once. The rearrangement uses TRBV10-2 and TRBJ1-5; TRBD1 might be the D (5 bases). The receptor comes from a man older than 75 with acute or convalescent COVID-19. The source material was peripheral blood. CDR3 nucleotides: TGCGCCACGAGCGGGGGTGCCCAACCGAGGCAGCCCCAGCATTTT. Translating it yields CATSGGAQPRQPQHF.